A single sample is the source of the 26 T cell receptor beta chains below, sequenced in a study of blood T cell repertoires in COVID-19. The data were produced by immunoSEQ multiplex PCR, yet TCRdb's version contains in-frame clones alone and is incomplete. The sample has approximately 94,000 clones; 88% are singletons. The specimen sequenced was peripheral blood. The source is a woman older than 75 with active COVID-19.

The V gene is TRBV5-4, the J gene TRBJ1-6, with 9 bases lining up with TRBD1. Germline loops: CDR1 SGHNT, CDR2 YYREEE (reference sequence). The CDR3 contains 15 residues. After removal of 4 bases from V and 5 bases from J, the junction contained 4 bases not matched to a gene. The CDR3 here is CASSGRDRDNSPLHF. The CDR3 nucleotides read TGTGCCAGCAGCGGCCGGGACAGGGATAATTCACCCCTCCACTTT.

This sequence joins TRBV11-2 and TRBJ1-1; 9 bases fit TRBD1. Germline assignment: CDR1 SGHAT and CDR2 FQNNGV. This CDR3 comprises 15 residues. V shed 1 base and J 4 bases; nucleotides not matched to a gene: 4. This CDR3 reads CASSLARDRATEAFF. The CDR3 nucleotides read TGTGCCAGCAGCTTAGCCCGGGACAGGGCCACTGAAGCTTTCTTT.

Concerning this clone: Sequence at one end of the junction differs from germline and may be a read error. V is TRBV11-3 and J is TRBJ1-1, with unresolved D. In germline, CDR1 is SGHNT, CDR2 YENEEA. The CDR3 contains 15 residues. In DNA, the CDR3 is TGTGCCAGCAGCCTAGACGGAGAAATGAACACTGAAGCTTTCTTT. This sequence encodes CASSLDGEMNTEAFF.

V is TRBV6-2 or TRBV6-3 and J is TRBJ1-3; possibly TRBD1 for D (5 bases). Trimming took 5 bases from V and 2 from J, leaving 16 bases between them. Germline CDR1 is MNHEY and CDR2 is SVGEGT. This CDR3 has 16 amino acids. CDR3 nucleotides: TGTGCCAGCAGTAGCGGGACTCGGGGGACTGGAAACACCATATATTTT. This gives the protein CASSSGTRGTGNTIYF.

The rearrangement joins TRBV11-2 to TRBJ2-3; D gene ambiguous. The germline V gene has CDR1 SGHAT and CDR2 FQNNGV. V lost 1 base and J lost 8, with 16 bases in between. The CDR3 runs 15 residues. Here the CDR3 reads CASSLGVFHPGTQYF. The CDR3 nucleotides read TGTGCCAGCAGCTTAGGCGTATTCCACCCGGGTACGCAGTATTTT.

The gene calls are TRBV18 and TRBJ1-5, with 9 bases fitting TRBD1. This CDR3 has 15 residues. Germline V CDR1 and CDR2: KGHSH, LQKENI. V was clipped by 4 bases and J by 10 bases; unmatched bases: 11. CDR3 in amino acids: CASSLTGGRMIPQHF. CDR3 nucleotides: TGTGCCAGCTCACTAACAGGGGGCCGCATGATACCCCAGCATTTT.

This rearrangement joins TRBV6-5 to TRBJ1-5; the D gene is possibly TRBD1 (5 bases). CDR3 length equals 13 residues. Germline-derived CDR1 and CDR2 are MNHEY and SVGAGI. V lost 8 bases and J lost 3, with 11 bases in between. The CDR3 region is CASGRDPNQPQHF. The CDR3 region has the DNA TGTGCCAGCGGGAGGGACCCCAATCAGCCCCAGCATTTT.

This chain joins TRBV4-1 and TRBJ1-5; no clear D. This CDR3 is 14 amino acids long. The V end was cut by 0 bases, the J end by 9 bases, with 12 bases between. Per the germline V gene, CDR1 is MGHRA and CDR2 is YSYEKL. The CDR3 DNA sequence: TGCGCCAGCAGCCAAGAGGAGGTGCGTGGGCCCCAGCATTTT. Translated: CASSQEEVRGPQHF.

The chain combines TRBV5-6 with TRBJ2-5; TRBD2 aligns across 7 bases. The V gene end was trimmed by 1 base and the J gene end by 5 bases; junction bases not matched to a gene: 5. Germline CDR1 reads SGHDT; CDR2 reads YYEEEE. The CDR3 is 14 residues long. CDR3 DNA: TGTGCCAGCAGCTTGAGGGAGGGGCGCGAGACCCAGTACTTC. This translates into CASSLREGRETQYF.

This chain connects TRBV5-6 to TRBJ2-7; TRBD1 is a possible D gene (6 bases). The CDR3 totals 18 residues. Trimming stripped 2 bases from V and 3 bases from J, with 24 bases between. Germline CDR1 and CDR2: SGHDT and YYEEEE. The CDR3 region is CASSFIAQLGTPIYEQYF. DNA for the CDR3: TGTGCCAGCAGCTTTATCGCCCAGCTGGGGACACCGATCTACGAGCAGTACTTC.

V is TRBV6-4 and J is TRBJ2-5; tentative D call: TRBD1 (5 bases). Germline CDR1 and CDR2: MRHNA and SNTAGT. This CDR3 is built from 14 residues. The germline V and J ends were trimmed by 7 bases and 5 bases, with 17 bases remaining between them. This CDR3 reads CASNLTKGPETQYF. Written as DNA, the CDR3 is TGTGCCAGCAATCTGACCAAGGGGCCGGAGACCCAGTACTTC.

The chain employs TRBV7-2 and TRBJ2-1; TRBD2 matches 12 bases. The length of the CDR3 is 19 residues. Germline lookup yields CDR1 SGHTA and CDR2 FQGNSA. With 2 bases clipped from V and 0 bases from J, the junction kept 8 bases outside the gene matches. The CDR3 sequence is CASSLRVGTSGSSYNEQFF. CDR3 nucleotides: TGTGCCAGCAGCTTACGAGTGGGGACTAGCGGGTCCTCCTACAATGAGCAGTTCTTC.

This chain uses TRBV28 with TRBJ1-5; D possibly corresponds to TRBD1 (6 bases). Germline V gives CDR1 MDHEN, CDR2 SYDVKM. This CDR3 is built from 14 residues. The V and J ends lost 2 bases and 7 bases respectively, with 12 bases between them. The CDR3 coding sequence is TGTGCCAGCAGTTTACAGGGGTTTGGGCAGCCCCAGCATTTT. This encodes CASSLQGFGQPQHF.

J is TRBJ1-5 and V is TRBV12-2; the DNA was not compared with TRBD1, the D call given in the table. TRBV12-2 is an annotated pseudogene. The CDR3 sequence is 15 residues long. DNA of the CDR3: TGTGCAAGTCGTTTCAACAAGTGCAGGGAACAGCCCCAGCATTTT. Translated: CASRFNKCREQPQHF.

This clone was detected once. The chain is built from TRBV9 and TRBJ2-2; perhaps TRBD1 as D (5 bases). The length of the CDR3 is 13 residues. Trimming pared 3 bases from V and 7 bases from J, leaving 10 bases between. Per the germline V gene, CDR1 is SGDLS and CDR2 is YYNGEE. The CDR3 DNA sequence: TGTGCCAGCAGCGAGCAGGGCAGCGGGGAGCTGTTTTTT. It is translated as CASSEQGSGELFF.

This chain joins TRBV9 and TRBJ2-3; D unclear. The CDR3 runs to 13 residues. From germline, CDR1 is SGDLS and CDR2 YYNGEE. The germline V and J ends were trimmed by 2 bases and 4 bases, with 8 bases remaining between them. DNA of the CDR3: TGTGCCAGCAGCGTTCTAGTCTCAGATACGCAGTATTTT. It is translated as CASSVLVSDTQYF.

The chain is built from TRBV28 and TRBJ1-5, with D hard to call. V lost 7 bases, J lost 9 bases, and 13 bases lay in between. This CDR3 region has 12 residues. The V gene's germline CDR1 is MDHEN and CDR2 SYDVKM. The CDR3 DNA is TGTGCCAGCAACCGGGTCGAACGGCCCCAGCATTTT. It specifies CASNRVERPQHF.

This clone was observed a single time. This chain uses TRBV19 with TRBJ1-4; possibly TRBD1 for D (6 bases). This CDR3 comprises 15 residues. Trimming left V 4 bases short and J 4 bases short, with 13 bases between. The germline gives CDR1 LNHDA, CDR2 SQIVND (reference sequence). The CDR3 bases are TGTGCCAGTAGTACCGGACAGACTATTAATGAAAAACTGTTTTTT. Protein sequence: CASSTGQTINEKLFF.

In DNA form, the CDR3 reads TGTGCCAGTAGTATTGTGGCCCGCGGACAAGGGTTCTCGACCCTCCACTTT. As protein: CASSIVARGQGFSTLHF. V is TRBV19 and J is TRBJ1-6, with a possible D match to TRBD1 (5 bases). Trimming took off 3 bases at V and 14 bases at J, with 26 bases between the two ends. The CDR3 is made up of 17 amino acids. Germline V gene lookup returns CDR1 LNHDA and CDR2 SQIVND (reference sequence).

This rearrangement joins TRBV28 to TRBJ1-5; 8 nucleotides agree with TRBD1. Looked up from germline, CDR1 is MDHEN and CDR2 is SYDVKM. Trimming took 6 bases from V and 4 from J; bases not matched to a gene: 8. CDR3 size: 15 residues. The CDR3 DNA is TGTGCCAGCAGAAACGGACAGGGTCCGAATCAGCCCCAGCATTTT. This gives the protein CASRNGQGPNQPQHF.

The chain is built from TRBV7-8 and TRBJ2-2; D is perhaps TRBD2 (5 bases). The CDR3 extends over 17 amino acids. Germline loops: CDR1 SGHVS, CDR2 FQNEAQ. V was clipped by 1 base and J by 7 bases, with 19 bases between them. The CDR3 nucleotides read TGTGCCAGCAGCTTAGATCGGAGGCACTCTAATGTCGGGGAGCTGTTTTTT. The encoded protein is CASSLDRRHSNVGELFF. The whole variable domain, filled in from reference TRBV7-8 and TRBJ2-2, reads GAGVSQSPRYKVAKRGQDVALRCDPISGHVSLFWYQQALGQGPEFLTYFQNEAQLDKSGLPSDRFFAERPEGSVSTLKIQRTQQEDSAVYLCASSLDRRHSNVGELFFGEGSRLTVL.

This clone came up once. The chain uses TRBV4-1 and TRBJ2-3; 10 positions agree with TRBD2. CDR1 is MGHRA and CDR2 is YSYEKL in the germline V gene. Losses at the gene ends were 0 bases for V and 3 bases for J; bases not matched to a gene: 12. The CDR3 is made up of 19 amino acids. The CDR3 spells CASSQDWGSSGSSTDTQYF. The CDR3, as DNA: TGCGCCAGCAGCCAAGATTGGGGGTCTAGCGGGAGTAGTACAGATACGCAGTATTTT.

This clone was counted a few times. The V and J genes are TRBV12-5 and TRBJ1-2, with D possibly matching TRBD1 (6 bases). The CDR3 spans 9 residues. Per germline, CDR1 LGHNT and CDR2 FRNRAP. V was clipped by 11 bases and J by 9 bases, with 10 bases between them. CDR3 residues: CAAQGSYTF. In DNA, the CDR3 is TGTGCTGCTCAGGGGAGCTACACCTTC.

The chain carries TRBV27 and TRBJ2-3, with TRBD2 matching 7 bases. J lost 6 bases, V lost 6 bases, and 15 bases had no gene match. Germline assignment: CDR1 MNHEY and CDR2 SMNVEV (reference sequence). The CDR3 is made up of 16 amino acids. CDR3 residues: CASSLLTSASGDTQYF. CDR3 sequence (DNA): TGTGCCAGCAGCTTACTAACTAGCGCCAGCGGGGATACGCAGTATTTT.

The rearrangement uses TRBV7-2 and TRBJ2-7; the D gene is possibly TRBD2 (6 bases). The CDR3 sequence is 14 residues long. The germline CDR1 and CDR2 sequences are SGHTA and FQGNSA. The ends were cut back, 2 bases at V and 6 bases at J, with 14 bases in the middle. The chain's CDR3 is CASSLRIAEGEQYF. CDR3 nucleotide sequence: TGTGCCAGCAGCTTAAGGATAGCGGAGGGCGAGCAGTACTTC.

V usage is TRBV7-2 and J usage is TRBJ1-1; the D is unclear. V lost 5 bases and J lost 5, with 15 bases in between. The CDR3 consists of 14 residues. The germline CDR1 and CDR2 sequences are SGHTA and FQGNSA. The CDR3 loop reads CASSPAPTGTEAFF. The CDR3 region has the DNA TGTGCCAGCAGCCCCGCCCCGACGGGAACTGAAGCTTTCTTT.